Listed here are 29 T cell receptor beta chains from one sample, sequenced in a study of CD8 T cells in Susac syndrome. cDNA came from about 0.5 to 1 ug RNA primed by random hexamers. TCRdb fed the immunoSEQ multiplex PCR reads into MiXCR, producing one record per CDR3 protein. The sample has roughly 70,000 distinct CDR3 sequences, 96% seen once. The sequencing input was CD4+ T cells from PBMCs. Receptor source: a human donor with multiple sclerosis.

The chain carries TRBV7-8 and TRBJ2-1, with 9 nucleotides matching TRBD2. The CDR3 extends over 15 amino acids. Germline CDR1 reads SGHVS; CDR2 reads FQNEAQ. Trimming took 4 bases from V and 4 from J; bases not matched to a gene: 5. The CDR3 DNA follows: TGTGCCAGCAGCTGGAGCGGGGGGCAATACAATGAGCAGTTCTTC. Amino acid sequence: CASSWSGGQYNEQFF.

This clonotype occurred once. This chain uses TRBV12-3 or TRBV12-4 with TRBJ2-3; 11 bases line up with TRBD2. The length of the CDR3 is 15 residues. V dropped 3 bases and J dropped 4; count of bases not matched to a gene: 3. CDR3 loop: CASSFIAGGPDTQYF. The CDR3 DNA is TGTGCCAGCAGTTTCATAGCGGGGGGGCCAGATACGCAGTATTTT.

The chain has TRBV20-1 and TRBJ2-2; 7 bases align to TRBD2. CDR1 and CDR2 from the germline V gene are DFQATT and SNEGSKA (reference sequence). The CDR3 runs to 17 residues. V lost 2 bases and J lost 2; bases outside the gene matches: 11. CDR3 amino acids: CSARRDYLDSNTGELFF. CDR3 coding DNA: TGCAGTGCTAGACGGGACTACCTCGACTCCAACACCGGGGAGCTGTTTTTT.

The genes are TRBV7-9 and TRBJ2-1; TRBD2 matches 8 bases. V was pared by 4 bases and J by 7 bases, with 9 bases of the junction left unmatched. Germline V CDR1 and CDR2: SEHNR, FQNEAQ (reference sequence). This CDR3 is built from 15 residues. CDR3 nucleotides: TGTGCCAGCAGCTCGCGGGGGGCCGGAGATAATGAGCAGTTCTTC. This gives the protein CASSSRGAGDNEQFF. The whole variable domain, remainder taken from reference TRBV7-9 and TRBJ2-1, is DTGVSQNPRHKITKRGQNVTFRCDPISEHNRLYWYRQTLGQGPEFLTYFQNEAQLEKSRLLSDRFSAERPKGSFSTLEIQRTEQGDSAMYLCASSSRGAGDNEQFFGPGTRLTVL.

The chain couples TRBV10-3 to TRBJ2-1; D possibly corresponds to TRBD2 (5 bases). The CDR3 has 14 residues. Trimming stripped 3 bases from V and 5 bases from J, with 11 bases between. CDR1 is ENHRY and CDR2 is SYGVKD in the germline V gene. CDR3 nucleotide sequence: TGTGCCATCAGTGACCTAGCCGCCCACAATGAGCAGTTCTTC. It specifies CAISDLAAHNEQFF.

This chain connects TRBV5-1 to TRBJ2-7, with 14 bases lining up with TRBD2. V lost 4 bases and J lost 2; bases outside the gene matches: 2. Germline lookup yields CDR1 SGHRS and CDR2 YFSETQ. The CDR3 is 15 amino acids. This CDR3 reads CASSQTSGGAYEQYF. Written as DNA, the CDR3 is TGCGCCAGCAGCCAGACTAGCGGGGGGGCCTACGAGCAGTACTTC.

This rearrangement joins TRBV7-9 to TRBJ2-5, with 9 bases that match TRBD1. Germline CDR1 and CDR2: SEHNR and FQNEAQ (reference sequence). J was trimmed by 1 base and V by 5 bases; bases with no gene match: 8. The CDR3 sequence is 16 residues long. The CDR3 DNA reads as TGTGCCAGCAGCGCCGGGACAGGGTTCCCCCAAGAGACCCAGTACTTC. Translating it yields CASSAGTGFPQETQYF.

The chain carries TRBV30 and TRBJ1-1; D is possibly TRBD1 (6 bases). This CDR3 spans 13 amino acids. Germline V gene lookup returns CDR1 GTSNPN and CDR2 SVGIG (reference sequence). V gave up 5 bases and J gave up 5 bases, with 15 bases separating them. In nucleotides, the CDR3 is TGTGCCTGGGGCCACACAGGGAGAACTGAAGCTTTCTTT. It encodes CAWGHTGRTEAFF. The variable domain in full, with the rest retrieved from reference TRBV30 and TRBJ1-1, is SQTIHQWPATLVQPVGSPLSLECTVEGTSNPNLYWYRQAAGRGLQLLFYSVGIGQISSEVPQNLSASRPQDRQFILSSKKLLLSDSGFYLCAWGHTGRTEAFFGQGTRLTVV.

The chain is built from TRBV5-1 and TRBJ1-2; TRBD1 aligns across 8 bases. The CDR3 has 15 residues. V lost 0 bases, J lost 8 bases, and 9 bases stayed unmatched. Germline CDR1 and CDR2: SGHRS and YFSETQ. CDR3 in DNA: TGCGCCAGCAGCTTGGAAGGACAGGGAGTAGGCGGCTACACCTTC. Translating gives CASSLEGQGVGGYTF.

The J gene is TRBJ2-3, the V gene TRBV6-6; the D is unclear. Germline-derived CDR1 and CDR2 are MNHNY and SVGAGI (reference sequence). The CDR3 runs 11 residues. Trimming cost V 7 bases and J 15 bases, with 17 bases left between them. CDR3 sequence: CASTAEVGKYF. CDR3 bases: TGTGCCAGCACCGCAGAGGTCGGAAAATATTTT.

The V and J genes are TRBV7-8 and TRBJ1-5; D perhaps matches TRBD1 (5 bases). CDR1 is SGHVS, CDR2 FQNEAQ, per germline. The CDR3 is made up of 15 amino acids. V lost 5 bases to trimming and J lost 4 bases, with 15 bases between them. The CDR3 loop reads CASSERGFRNQPQHF. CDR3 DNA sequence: TGTGCCAGCAGCGAAAGGGGCTTTCGGAATCAGCCCCAGCATTTT.

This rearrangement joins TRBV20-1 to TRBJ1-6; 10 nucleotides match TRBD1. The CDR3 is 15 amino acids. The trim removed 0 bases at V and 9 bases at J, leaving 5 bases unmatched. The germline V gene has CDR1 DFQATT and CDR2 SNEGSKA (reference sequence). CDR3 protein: CSARDGGQGISPLHF. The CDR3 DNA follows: TGCAGTGCTAGAGATGGGGGACAGGGGATTTCACCCCTCCACTTT.

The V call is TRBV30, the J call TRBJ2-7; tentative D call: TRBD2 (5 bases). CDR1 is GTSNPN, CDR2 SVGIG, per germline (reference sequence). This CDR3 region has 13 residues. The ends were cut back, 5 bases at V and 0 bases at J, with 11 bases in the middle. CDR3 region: CAWELGSSYEQYF. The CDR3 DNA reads TGTGCCTGGGAACTAGGGAGCTCCTACGAGCAGTACTTC.

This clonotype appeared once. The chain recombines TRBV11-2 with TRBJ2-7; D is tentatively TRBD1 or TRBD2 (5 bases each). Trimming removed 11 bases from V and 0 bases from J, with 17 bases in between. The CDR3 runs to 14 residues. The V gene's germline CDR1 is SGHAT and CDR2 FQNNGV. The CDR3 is CAGTRDGHSYEQYF. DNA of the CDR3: TGTGCCGGCACCCGGGACGGCCACTCCTACGAGCAGTACTTC.

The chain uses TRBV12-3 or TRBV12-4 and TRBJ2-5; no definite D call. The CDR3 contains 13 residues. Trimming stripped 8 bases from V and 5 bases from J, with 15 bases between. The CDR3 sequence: CASGLGDLETQYF. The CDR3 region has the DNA TGTGCCAGCGGCCTCGGAGATCTGGAGACCCAGTACTTC.

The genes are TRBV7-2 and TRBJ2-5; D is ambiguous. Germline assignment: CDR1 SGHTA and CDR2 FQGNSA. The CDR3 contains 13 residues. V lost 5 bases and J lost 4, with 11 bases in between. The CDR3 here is CASSLLIRETQYF. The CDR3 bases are TGTGCCAGCAGCCTCTTAATTCGAGAGACCCAGTACTTC.

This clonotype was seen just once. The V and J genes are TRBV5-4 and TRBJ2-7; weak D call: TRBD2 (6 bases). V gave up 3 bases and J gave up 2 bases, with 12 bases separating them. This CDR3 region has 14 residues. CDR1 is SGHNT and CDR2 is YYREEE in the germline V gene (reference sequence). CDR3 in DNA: TGTGCCAGCAGCTCCGGGACTTGGCCCTACGAGCAGTACTTC. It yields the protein CASSSGTWPYEQYF.

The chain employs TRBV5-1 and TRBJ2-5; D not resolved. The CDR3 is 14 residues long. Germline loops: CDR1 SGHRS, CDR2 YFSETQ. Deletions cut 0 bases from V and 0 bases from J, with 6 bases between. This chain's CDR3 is CASSLVADQETQYF. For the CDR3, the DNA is TGCGCCAGCAGCTTGGTTGCAGACCAAGAGACCCAGTACTTC.

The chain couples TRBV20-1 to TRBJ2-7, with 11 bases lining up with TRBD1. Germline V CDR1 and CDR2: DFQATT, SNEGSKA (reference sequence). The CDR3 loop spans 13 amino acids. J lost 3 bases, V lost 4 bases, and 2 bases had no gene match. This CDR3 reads CSATGQGGYEQYF. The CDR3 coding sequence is TGCAGTGCTACGGGACAGGGGGGCTACGAGCAGTACTTC.

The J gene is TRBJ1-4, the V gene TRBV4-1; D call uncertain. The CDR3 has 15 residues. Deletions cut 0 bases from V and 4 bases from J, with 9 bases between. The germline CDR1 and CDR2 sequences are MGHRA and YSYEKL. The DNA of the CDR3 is TGCGCCAGCAGCCAAGAAGTGCTGTTTAATGAAAAACTGTTTTTT. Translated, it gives CASSQEVLFNEKLFF.

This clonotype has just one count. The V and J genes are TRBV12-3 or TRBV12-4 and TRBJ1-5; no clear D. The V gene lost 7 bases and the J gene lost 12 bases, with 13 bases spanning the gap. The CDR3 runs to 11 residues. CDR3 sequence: CASTSGQDQHF. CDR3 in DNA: TGTGCCAGCACCTCTGGGCAGGACCAGCATTTT.

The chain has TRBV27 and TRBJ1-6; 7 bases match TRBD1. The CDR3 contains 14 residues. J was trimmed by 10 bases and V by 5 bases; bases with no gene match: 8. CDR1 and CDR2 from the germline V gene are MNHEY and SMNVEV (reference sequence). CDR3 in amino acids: CASSPDRLRSPLHF. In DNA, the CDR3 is TGTGCCAGCAGTCCGGACAGGCTAAGGTCACCCCTCCACTTT.

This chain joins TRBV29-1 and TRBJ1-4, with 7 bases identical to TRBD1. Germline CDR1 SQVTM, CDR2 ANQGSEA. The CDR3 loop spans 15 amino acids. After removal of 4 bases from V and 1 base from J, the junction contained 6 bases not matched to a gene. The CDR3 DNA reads TGCAGCGTTGCCTCGACAGGGCGAACTAATGAAAAACTGTTTTTT. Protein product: CSVASTGRTNEKLFF.

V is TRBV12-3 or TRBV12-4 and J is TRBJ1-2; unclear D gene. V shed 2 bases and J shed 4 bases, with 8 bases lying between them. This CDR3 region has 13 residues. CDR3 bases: TGTGCCAGCAGTTTAATTAGCAGCTATGGCTACACCTTC. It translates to CASSLISSYGYTF.

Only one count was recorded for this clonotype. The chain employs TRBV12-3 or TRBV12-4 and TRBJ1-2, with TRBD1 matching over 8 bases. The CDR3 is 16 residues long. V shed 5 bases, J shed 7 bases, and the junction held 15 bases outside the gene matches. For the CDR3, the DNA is TGTGCCAGCAGTCCGTGGGGCGACAGGGGTAAAGCTGGCTACACCTTC. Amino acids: CASSPWGDRGKAGYTF.

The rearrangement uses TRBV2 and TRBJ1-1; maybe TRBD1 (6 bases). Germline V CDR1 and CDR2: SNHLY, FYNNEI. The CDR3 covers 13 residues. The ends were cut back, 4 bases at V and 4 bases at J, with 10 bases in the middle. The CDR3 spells CASSGDKITEAFF. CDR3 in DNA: TGTGCCAGCAGTGGGGACAAGATCACTGAAGCTTTCTTT.

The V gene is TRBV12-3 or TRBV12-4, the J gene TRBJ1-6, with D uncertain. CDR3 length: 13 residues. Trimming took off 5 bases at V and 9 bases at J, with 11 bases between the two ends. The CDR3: CASSLDLTSPLHF. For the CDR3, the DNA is TGTGCCAGCAGTCTGGACCTCACTTCACCCCTCCACTTT.

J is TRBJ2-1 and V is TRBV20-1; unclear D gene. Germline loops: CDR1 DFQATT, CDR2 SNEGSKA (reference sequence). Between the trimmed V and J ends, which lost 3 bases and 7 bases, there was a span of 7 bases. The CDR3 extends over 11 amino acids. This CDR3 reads CSASSRNEQFF. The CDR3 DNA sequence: TGCAGTGCTAGCTCCCGGAATGAGCAGTTCTTC.

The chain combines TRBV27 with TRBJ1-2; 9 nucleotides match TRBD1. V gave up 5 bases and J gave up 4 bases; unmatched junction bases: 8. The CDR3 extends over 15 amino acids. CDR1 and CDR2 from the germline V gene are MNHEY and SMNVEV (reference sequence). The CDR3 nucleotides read TGTGCCAGCAGTACATACAGGGGGCGAGGCTATGGCTACACCTTC. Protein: CASSTYRGRGYGYTF.